Below, 23 T cell receptor beta chains from the same sample are listed, as sequenced in a study of T-cell reconstitution after alpha-beta-depleted transplantation in children (dated by TCRdb to the mid-2010s). Library prep was done by PCR. TCRdb records Illumina HiSeq 2500 as the sequencer. Molecular barcoding was employed in the preparation of TCR libraries, with unique molecular identifiers being used to normalize TCRbeta repertoire quantification. The public sequencing data were trimmed at Q25 with fastp and processed into clonotypes with MiXCR by TCRdb, which kept only in-frame beta chains. Every distinct CDR3 protein forms one entry, paired with its most common genes and DNA. The sample table holds 250,000 to 350,000 distinct CDR3 sequences, of which more than 9% were seen once. The ten top clones hold around 10% of the sample. The sequences come from PBMCs from the stem cell graft donor, collected from the stem cell graft. Receptor source: a human donor who donated a stem cell graft to a child with SCID.

Concerning this clonotype itself: The conserved closing phenylalanine or tryptophan is absent in this CDR3, likely reflecting a read error. In DNA, the CDR3 is TGCAGTGCTAGAAGTTCAGCTAACTATGGCTACACCCTC. It specifies CSARSSANYGYTL. The chain employs TRBV20-1 and TRBJ1-2; unclear D gene. Looked up from germline, CDR1 is DFQATT and CDR2 is SNEGSKA (reference sequence). The CDR3 spans 13 residues. The ends were cut back, 2 bases at V and 0 bases at J, with 7 bases in the middle.

Only a few counts were recorded for this clonotype. The genes are TRBV7-9 and TRBJ2-2; D is unresolved. This CDR3 contains 13 residues. Germline V gene lookup returns CDR1 SEHNR and CDR2 FQNEAQ (reference sequence). With 5 bases removed from V and 2 bases from J, the gap between germline ends came to 6 bases. The CDR3 loop is CASSTENTGELFF. CDR3 nucleotide sequence: TGTGCCAGCAGCACGGAAAACACCGGGGAGCTGTTTTTT.

The chain links TRBV6-2 or TRBV6-3 to TRBJ2-5, with D possibly TRBD1 on 6 matching bases. V shed 0 bases and J shed 0 bases, with 17 bases lying between them. Looked up from germline, CDR1 is MNHEY and CDR2 is SVGEGT. The CDR3 length is 18 residues. CDR3 residues: CASSYSPRGRGHQETQYF. CDR3 bases: TGTGCCAGCAGTTACTCGCCACGGGGCAGGGGCCACCAAGAGACCCAGTACTTC.

V gene TRBV6-1 combines with J gene TRBJ2-1; 7 bases line up with TRBD1. The junction had 10 bases not matched to a gene; V was cut back by 5 bases and J by 9 bases. From germline, CDR1 is MNHNS and CDR2 SASEGT. The length of the CDR3 is 14 residues. Written as DNA, the CDR3 is TGTGCCAGCAGTCGCGAGACAGGGTACGTTGAGCAGTTCTTC. Translation: CASSRETGYVEQFF.

V and J are TRBV20-1 and TRBJ2-2; the D gene is possibly TRBD1 (6 bases). CDR3 length equals 12 residues. The V and J ends lost 4 bases and 8 bases respectively, with 11 bases between them. Germline V lookup: CDR1 DFQATT, CDR2 SNEGSKA (reference sequence). The CDR3 sequence: CSAKGGPGELFF. The CDR3 DNA reads as TGCAGTGCTAAAGGGGGTCCGGGGGAGCTGTTTTTT.

Comments on this clonotype: A read error may be the cause here, since a much bigger clone is one base away. The rearrangement uses TRBV20-1 and TRBJ2-3, with D tentatively TRBD1 or TRBD2 (5 bases each). This CDR3 is built from 15 residues. V was trimmed by 4 bases and J by 4 bases, leaving 18 bases between them. Germline loops: CDR1 DFQATT, CDR2 SNEGSKA (reference sequence). DNA of the CDR3: TGCAGTGCTATTACACTAGGGGCGGGCGCAGATACGCAGTATTTT. This codes for CSAITLGAGADTQYF.

This chain links TRBV5-1 with TRBJ2-7; D may be TRBD1 (6 bases). Between the trimmed V and J ends, which lost 4 bases and 4 bases, there was a span of 18 bases. Germline CDR1 SGHRS, CDR2 YFSETQ. This CDR3 has 15 residues. The CDR3 sequence: CASSHPSGAIYEQYF. CDR3 DNA: TGCGCCAGCAGCCATCCGTCAGGGGCGATATACGAGCAGTACTTC.

Comment on this clonotype: This may stem from a read error, because a much larger clone lies one nucleotide away. The chain combines TRBV3-1 with TRBJ1-2, with 7 bases matching TRBD1. Germline V lookup: CDR1 LGHDT, CDR2 YNNKEL (reference sequence). The CDR3 consists of 15 residues. CDR3 DNA: TGTGCCAGCAGCCAAGAGGGGGGACAGACCTATGGCTTCACCTTC. Its translation: CASSQEGGQTYGFTF.

V usage is TRBV24-1 and J usage is TRBJ2-2, with 8 bases identical to TRBD1. The length of the CDR3 is 16 residues. V gave up 2 bases and J gave up 3 bases; unmatched junction bases: 4. Germline assignment: CDR1 KGHDR and CDR2 SFDVKD. CDR3 bases: TGTGCCACCAGTGATTCGGGGACAGGACACACCGGGGAGCTGTTTTTT. Its translation is CATSDSGTGHTGELFF.

This clonotype was seen many times. V is TRBV5-1 and J is TRBJ2-5, with 10 bases that match TRBD2. The J segment lost 5 bases and the V segment lost 4 bases, leaving 5 bases of the junction unmatched. Per germline, CDR1 SGHRS and CDR2 YFSETQ. The CDR3 covers 14 residues. The CDR3 DNA reads as TGCGCCAGCAGCGAGCGGGGGGGCCGCGAGACCCAGTACTTC. Protein: CASSERGGRETQYF.

A remark on this clonotype: This may stem from a read error, because a much larger clone lies one nucleotide away. V gene TRBV2 combines with J gene TRBJ2-5; the D gene is possibly TRBD2 (6 bases). CDR3 length: 15 amino acids. CDR1 SNHLY and CDR2 FYNNEI come from the germline V gene. V gave up 2 bases and J gave up 4 bases, with 14 bases separating them. CDR3 coding DNA: TGTGCCAGCAGTGAAATACTAGTGGGGGGAGAGACCCAGTACTTC. It specifies CASSEILVGGETQYF.

This clonotype was counted a few times. The chain employs TRBV20-1 and TRBJ1-5; D unresolved. The CDR3 covers 15 residues. V was clipped by 2 bases and J by 0 bases, with 11 bases between them. Germline-derived CDR1 and CDR2 are DFQATT and SNEGSKA (reference sequence). The DNA of the CDR3 is TGCAGTGCTAGACCCGGCGGGAGTAGCAATCAGCCCCAGCATTTT. This gives the protein CSARPGGSSNQPQHF.

This clonotype came up many times. This chain connects TRBV27 to TRBJ2-1; 7 nucleotides agree with TRBD2. The trim removed 1 base at V and 6 bases at J, leaving 3 bases unmatched. CDR3 length: 14 amino acids. In germline, CDR1 is MNHEY, CDR2 SMNVEV (reference sequence). The CDR3 is CASSLWGGSNEQFF. CDR3 sequence (DNA): TGTGCCAGCAGTTTATGGGGGGGTAGCAATGAGCAGTTCTTC.

This clonotype showed up many times. J is TRBJ2-7 and V is TRBV20-1; D remains ambiguous. V lost 3 bases and J 2 bases, leaving 11 bases between the germline ends. Germline values: CDR1 DFQATT, CDR2 SNEGSKA (reference sequence). The CDR3 extends over 13 amino acids. As DNA, the CDR3 is TGCAGTGCTAGTGGCAGGACCACCTACGAGCAGTACTTC. Its translation is CSASGRTTYEQYF.

This clonotype was seen many times. This chain connects TRBV10-3 to TRBJ1-2; 9 bases agree with TRBD1. This CDR3 is built from 15 residues. CDR1 is ENHRY and CDR2 is SYGVKD in the germline V gene. V shed 5 bases, J shed 3 bases, and the junction held 7 bases outside the gene matches. The DNA of the CDR3 is TGTGCCATCAGTCAAGGGACAGGGTCGGACTATGGCTACACCTTC. Translated, it gives CAISQGTGSDYGYTF.

This clonotype was detected only a few times. The chain employs TRBV6-5 and TRBJ1-6; no clear D gene. V lost 2 bases, J lost 7 bases, and 12 bases lay in between. Germline CDR1 and CDR2: MNHEY and SVGAGI. The CDR3 is 15 amino acids. The CDR3 nucleotides are TGTGCCAGCAGTTACCCCGAGGAAACAAATTCACCCCTCCACTTT. Protein sequence: CASSYPEETNSPLHF.

This clonotype was counted only a few times. The chain combines TRBV12-3 or TRBV12-4 with TRBJ1-4, with unresolved D. The CDR3 is 13 residues long. The V end lost 6 bases, the J end lost 7 bases, and 12 bases lay between the germline ends. The CDR3, as DNA: TGTGCCAGCAGACGCGACTTGGTTGAAAAACTGTTTTTT. It specifies CASRRDLVEKLFF.

This clonotype was seen a few times. The rearrangement links TRBV11-2 to TRBJ2-1; D may correspond to TRBD1 or TRBD2 (5 bases each). V was pared by 1 base and J by 8 bases, with 12 bases between. Germline CDR1 reads SGHAT; CDR2 reads FQNNGV. CDR3 length: 14 amino acids. The CDR3 nucleotides are TGTGCCAGCAGCTTAGGTTGGGGGTACCATGAGCAGTTCTTC. Translating gives CASSLGWGYHEQFF.

This clonotype was seen at least ten times. This sequence joins TRBV4-1 and TRBJ1-1; no clear D gene. This CDR3 spans 14 amino acids. V was clipped by 4 bases and J by 6 bases, with 15 bases between them. Germline V CDR1 and CDR2: MGHRA, YSYEKL. The CDR3 region has the DNA TGCGCCAGCAGCCCTATTATGCCGGACGCTGAAGCTTTCTTT. Translating it yields CASSPIMPDAEAFF.

The genes are TRBV29-1 and TRBJ2-7; possibly TRBD1 for D (5 bases). CDR3 length: 12 residues. Trimming left V 7 bases short and J 3 bases short, with 13 bases between. The germline gives CDR1 SQVTM, CDR2 ANQGSEA. The CDR3 loop reads CSASYRLYEQYF. The CDR3 nucleotides read TGCAGCGCCTCGTACAGGCTCTACGAGCAGTACTTC.

A few counts support this clonotype. One base away lies a much larger clone, so this may be a sequencing read error. This chain uses TRBV4-2 with TRBJ2-1, with 11 bases lining up with TRBD1. CDR3 length: 15 residues. Germline CDR1 reads LGHNA; CDR2 reads YNFKEQ. With V trimmed by 4 bases and J by 3 bases, 2 bases remained unmatched. Written as DNA, the CDR3 is TGTGCCAGCAGCCCGGGACAGGGGGTCTACAATGAGCAGTTCTTC. It codes for CASSPGQGVYNEQFF.

J is TRBJ1-3 and V is TRBV6-1; the match to TRBD1 covers 8 bases. V lost 5 bases to trimming and J lost 0 bases; unmatched junction nucleotides: 3. The CDR3 spans 15 residues. The V gene's germline CDR1 is MNHNS and CDR2 SASEGT. The CDR3 region is CASSRTGRSGNTIYF. CDR3 DNA: TGTGCCAGCAGTCGGACAGGGCGCTCTGGAAACACCATATATTTT.

V usage is TRBV10-2 and J usage is TRBJ2-1; D is tentatively TRBD1 or TRBD2 (6 bases each). The CDR3 is 15 amino acids. Germline CDR1 is WSHSY and CDR2 is SAAADI. V lost 4 bases, J lost 0 bases, and 10 bases lay in between. The CDR3 coding sequence is TGCGCCAGCAGTGGGGGGGCCAGCTCCTACAATGAGCAGTTCTTC. Its translation is CASSGGASSYNEQFF.